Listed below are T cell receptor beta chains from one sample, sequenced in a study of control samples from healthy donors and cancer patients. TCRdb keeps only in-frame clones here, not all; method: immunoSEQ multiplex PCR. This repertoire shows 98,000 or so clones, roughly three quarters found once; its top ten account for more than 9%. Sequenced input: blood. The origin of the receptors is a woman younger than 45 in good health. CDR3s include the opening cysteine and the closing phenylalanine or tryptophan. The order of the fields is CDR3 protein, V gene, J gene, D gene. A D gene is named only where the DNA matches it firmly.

CDR3aa: CASTLAGRMNTEAFF; v_gene: TRBV19; j_gene: TRBJ1-1; d_gene: -
CDR3aa: CASSPSSGASAGNTIYF; v_gene: TRBV18; j_gene: TRBJ1-3; d_gene: -
CDR3aa: CASSQDLQWGSTDTQYF; v_gene: TRBV4-3; j_gene: TRBJ2-3; d_gene: -
CDR3aa: CASGGTDSSSYEQYF; v_gene: TRBV23-1; j_gene: TRBJ2-7; d_gene: -
CDR3aa: CASSADRADTQYF; v_gene: TRBV6-5; j_gene: TRBJ2-3; d_gene: -
CDR3aa: CASSVATGAGVRTF; v_gene: TRBV9; j_gene: TRBJ1-2; d_gene: -
CDR3aa: CSVPQGSGTDTQYF; v_gene: TRBV29-1; j_gene: TRBJ2-3; d_gene: -
CDR3aa: CAIQRGVGTEAFF; v_gene: TRBV19; j_gene: TRBJ1-1; d_gene: -
CDR3aa: CAWGQGRTEAFF; v_gene: TRBV30; j_gene: TRBJ1-1; d_gene: TRBD1
CDR3aa: CASSQRQPTNEKLFF; v_gene: TRBV5-8; j_gene: TRBJ1-4; d_gene: -
CDR3aa: CASSFGSNIRSGNTIYF; v_gene: TRBV5-5; j_gene: TRBJ1-3; d_gene: -
CDR3aa: CASAGGLTEAFF; v_gene: TRBV19; j_gene: TRBJ1-1; d_gene: TRBD1
CDR3aa: CASSKIGLGGEQYF; v_gene: TRBV21-1; j_gene: TRBJ2-7; d_gene: -
CDR3aa: CASSTGTAGAEKLFF; v_gene: TRBV5-4; j_gene: TRBJ1-4; d_gene: TRBD1
CDR3aa: CAWSTVPNNEQFF; v_gene: TRBV30; j_gene: TRBJ2-1; d_gene: -
CDR3aa: CASSPDRGNTEAFF; v_gene: TRBV6-2/TRBV6-3; j_gene: TRBJ1-1; d_gene: TRBD1
CDR3aa: CASSPGTLRETQYF; v_gene: TRBV6-5; j_gene: TRBJ2-5; d_gene: -
CDR3aa: CASSVERYTEAFF; v_gene: TRBV6-4; j_gene: TRBJ1-1; d_gene: -
CDR3aa: CASSLGGQETQYF; v_gene: TRBV5-5; j_gene: TRBJ2-5; d_gene: -
CDR3aa: CASSLAVGPNTEAFF; v_gene: TRBV5-1; j_gene: TRBJ1-1; d_gene: -
CDR3aa: CASSLVRGNEQFF; v_gene: TRBV11-3; j_gene: TRBJ2-1; d_gene: -
CDR3aa: CASSQDPADTQYF; v_gene: TRBV4-3; j_gene: TRBJ2-3; d_gene: -
CDR3aa: CASSGAMGYEQYF; v_gene: TRBV18; j_gene: TRBJ2-7; d_gene: -
CDR3aa: CASSLGLQRTQKEFF; v_gene: TRBV11-2; j_gene: TRBJ1-4; d_gene: -
CDR3aa: CASSLAGTGELFF; v_gene: TRBV5-1; j_gene: TRBJ2-2; d_gene: -
CDR3aa: CASSPVSGPRDTQYF; v_gene: TRBV5-8; j_gene: TRBJ2-3; d_gene: -
CDR3aa: CASRGGTHYGYTF; v_gene: TRBV12-3/TRBV12-4; j_gene: TRBJ1-2; d_gene: -
CDR3aa: CASTRPGIDEQFF; v_gene: TRBV12-3/TRBV12-4; j_gene: TRBJ2-1; d_gene: -
CDR3aa: CASSYVSGSSPLHF; v_gene: TRBV6-2/TRBV6-3; j_gene: TRBJ1-6; d_gene: -
CDR3aa: CASSQGLGSSYEQYF; v_gene: TRBV4-3; j_gene: TRBJ2-7; d_gene: -